Below, one T cell receptor beta chain is given with its context. The antigen is not known. This sample stems from a study of cytomegalovirus exposure and HLA in healthy donors. Each donor's status was that of a healthy bone marrow donor. The PCR ran on 60 Vbeta and 13 Jbeta primers. The assay was immunoSEQ multiplex PCR, and TCRdb's table has in-frame clones only and misses some. In the table there are about 170,000 clones, less than 80% of which are singletons. The CDR3 is made up of 16 amino acids. Losses at the gene ends were 4 bases for V and 5 bases for J; bases not matched to a gene: 8. Germline CDR1 LGHNA, CDR2 YSLEER. Study outcomes and limitations: Researchers reportedly found TCR beta sequences accurately predicted most subjects' HLA-A and HLA-B alleles. According to a later analysis, donors in an Asian-associated ancestry cluster reportedly had fewer N-insertions than the roughly 720-donor mean.

Sequencing used PBMCs. The receptor was isolated from a man aged 40-55 years in good health and CMV-seronegative. This chain links TRBV4-3 with TRBJ2-7; 13 nucleotides align to TRBD2. The DNA of the CDR3 is TGCGCCAGCAGCCGAACCGGGACTAGCGGGATAGACGAGCAGTACTTC. Its translation is CASSRTGTSGIDEQYF.